This TCR beta chain was identified in a study of CD8+ T cells in alopecia areata. The CDR3 spans 16 residues. The germline CDR1 and CDR2 sequences are SGHDT and FRDEAV. Cutaneous lymph node cells were pooled, and they were sorted using CD4, CD8alpha, NKG2D, NKG2ACE and other markers. This clone was observed a few times. Its matching antigen is unknown. Gene names denote mouse genes. The read ends 4 residues shy of where the CDR3 ends; the end is completed using the germline J gene. Whole-study results and caveats: Whereas mice showed it more clearly, TCR sharing across patients was murkier, possibly because of HLA. Sequence data from scalp samples additionally include resident alphabeta T cells of normal skin. Lesional scalp displayed greater clonality than normal scalp, most notably in alopecia totalis/universalis.

Extracted RNA was reverse transcribed, and the resulting cDNA served as sequencing template. Profiling relied on immunoSEQ multiplex PCR, and the TCRdb table lists in-frame clones only, not all of them. The table lists 200,000 to 300,000 clones, with no singletons. The origin of this receptor is a C3H/HeJ mouse with alopecia areata. The strain bears MHC haplotype H2-k. This chain connects TRBV14 to TRBJ2-5; 11 positions agree with TRBD1. Sequenced: CD4+ T cells sorted from a lymph node. CDR3 protein: CASSLDRGRFGDTQYF. CDR3 DNA, as far as it was read: TGTGCCAGCAGTCTGGACAGGGGGCGCTTCGGGGAC.